This TCR beta chain was sequenced for a study of human T cells and chemical hapten exposure. Study-level information: Across the whole study, which lasted approximately 23 weeks, patients were given diphenylcyclopropenone on the scalp once a week. Small pooled library volume differences chiefly drove per-sample TCR yield variation.

Time point meaning: patch test 2, 6 weeks after DPC sensitization. Treatment reported: therapeutic diphenylcyclopropenone sensitization with weekly scalp DPC. Patients had alopecia, were aged 18 to 70, and were not pregnant. This clonotype occurred many times. Its antigen remains unknown. Study-wide results and limits: TCRs exceeding a frequency of 1 in 1000 stayed unchanged under DPC sensitization.

The V end was cut by 6 bases, the J end by 4 bases, with 13 bases between. The CDR3 is 14 residues long. Germline V gene sequence: CDR1 ENHRY, CDR2 SYGVKD. Using its own MiXCR run on the RACE reads, TCRdb lists one record per CDR3 protein. The repertoire consists of roughly 96,000 distinct CDR3 sequences, with approximately 9.3% occurring once and the leading ten covering approximately 2%. V and J are TRBV10-3 and TRBJ1-3; D not resolved. The TCR originated in a middle-aged woman with alopecia areata. Some clones in this sample may be carry-over from other donors' samples. The sequencing here drew on whole blood, taken in connection with sensitization to the hapten diphenylcyclopropenone (DPC). The CDR3, as DNA: TGTGCCATCAGCGACATCCTTTCGGGAAACACCATATATTTT. Its translation: CAISDILSGNTIYF.